These 18 T cell receptor beta chains were all obtained from the same sample, sequenced in a study of cytomegalovirus exposure and HLA in healthy donors. Sequenced by immunoSEQ multiplex PCR; TCRdb stores in-frame clones only, minus some. This table holds fewer than 85,000 clones, around 94% found once. Sequencing was performed on PBMCs. These receptors came from a woman aged 18-30 years in good health and CMV-seronegative.

The J gene is TRBJ2-5, the V gene TRBV11-2; TRBD1 agrees at 8 bases. The CDR3 consists of 18 residues. Germline-derived CDR1 and CDR2 are SGHAT and FQNNGV. The V gene end was trimmed by 1 base and the J gene end by 2 bases; junction bases not matched to a gene: 12. CDR3 region: CASSLGSLAGGEQETQYF. DNA of the CDR3: TGTGCCAGCAGCTTAGGTTCCCTGGCAGGGGGCGAACAAGAGACCCAGTACTTC.

V is TRBV6-1 and J is TRBJ1-5; no clear D gene. The CDR3 is made up of 13 amino acids. V lost 6 bases to trimming and J lost 0 bases, with 6 bases between them. Germline V gene sequence: CDR1 MNHNS, CDR2 SASEGT. The CDR3 protein is CASRPDSNQPQHF. DNA of the CDR3: TGTGCCAGCAGACCAGATAGCAATCAGCCCCAGCATTTT.

The genes are TRBV7-2 and TRBJ2-1; D gene unclear. Germline CDR1 reads SGHTA; CDR2 reads FQGNSA. The germline V and J ends were trimmed by 1 base and 6 bases, with 7 bases remaining between them. This CDR3 spans 13 amino acids. The CDR3 sequence: CASSLDRSNEQFF. DNA of the CDR3: TGTGCCAGCAGCTTAGACCGCAGCAATGAGCAGTTCTTC.

The chain has TRBV5-4 and TRBJ2-5; TRBD2 aligns across 10 bases. Germline V CDR1 and CDR2: SGHNT, YYREEE (reference sequence). J gave up 3 bases and V 4 bases, and 9 bases lay outside the gene matches. This CDR3 comprises 16 residues. CDR3 sequence reads: CASSRRIGLAEETQYF. The CDR3 DNA follows: TGTGCCAGCAGCCGCCGAATCGGACTAGCGGAAGAGACCCAGTACTTC.

This chain links TRBV27 with TRBJ2-7, with a weak D call TRBD2 (6 bases). In germline, CDR1 is MNHEY, CDR2 SMNVEV (reference sequence). The CDR3 is made up of 16 amino acids. Trimming removed 2 bases at V and 3 bases at J, with 17 bases between. The CDR3 loop reads CASSLTRGGLIYEQYF. DNA of the CDR3: TGTGCCAGCAGTTTAACCCGGGGAGGTTTAATCTACGAGCAGTACTTC.

This sequence joins TRBV18 and TRBJ1-1; D perhaps matches TRBD1 (6 bases). This CDR3 comprises 16 residues. Trimming took off 3 bases at V and 2 bases at J, with 16 bases between the two ends. Germline V lookup: CDR1 KGHSH, CDR2 LQKENI. CDR3 coding DNA: TGTGCCAGCTCACCGTCGTATATTGGGGGCAACACTGAAGCTTTCTTT. It specifies CASSPSYIGGNTEAFF.

The chain carries TRBV19 and TRBJ2-2; 9 bases map to TRBD1. Germline CDR1 reads LNHDA; CDR2 reads SQIVND (reference sequence). J lost 7 bases, V lost 7 bases, and 7 bases had no gene match. CDR3 length: 14 amino acids. The CDR3 coding sequence is TGTGCCAGTACCCGAAGGACAGGGGACGGGGAGCTGTTTTTT. Protein: CASTRRTGDGELFF. The entire variable domain, with the rest obtained from reference TRBV19 and TRBJ2-2, is as follows: DGGITQSPKYLFRKEGQNVTLSCEQNLNHDAMYWYRQDPGQGLRLIYYSQIVNDFQKGDIAEGYSVSREKKESFPLTVTSAQKNPTAFYLCASTRRTGDGELFFGEGSRLTVL.

The V and J genes are TRBV6-5 and TRBJ1-5; D gene ambiguous. This CDR3 region has 14 residues. Germline CDR1 reads MNHEY; CDR2 reads SVGAGI. V lost 5 bases to trimming and J lost 5 bases, with 13 bases between them. CDR3 amino acids: CASSLMTDYQPQHF. CDR3 DNA: TGTGCCAGCAGTCTAATGACCGACTATCAGCCCCAGCATTTT.

The CDR3 here is CASSLTYSGGAYEQYF. The CDR3 nucleotides are TGTGCCAGCAGCTTAACCTATAGCGGGGGGGCGTACGAGCAGTACTTC. The chain employs TRBV7-2 and TRBJ2-7; 11 nucleotides line up with TRBD2. The CDR3 spans 16 residues. The V gene's germline CDR1 is SGHTA and CDR2 FQGNSA. V shed 2 bases, J shed 4 bases, and the junction held 7 bases outside the gene matches. Full variable domain (rest looked up from reference TRBV7-2 and TRBJ2-7): GAGVSQSPSNKVTEKGKDVELRCDPISGHTALYWYRQSLGQGLEFLIYFQGNSAPDKSGLPSDRFSAERTGGSVSTLTIQRTQQEDSAVYLCASSLTYSGGAYEQYFGPGTRLTVT.

The V call is TRBV6-1, the J call TRBJ2-3; 9 bases line up with TRBD2. Losses at the gene ends were 7 bases for V and 4 bases for J; bases not matched to a gene: 6. CDR1 is MNHNS, CDR2 SASEGT, per germline. The CDR3 has 14 amino acids. CDR3 in amino acids: CASNLSGGSDTQYF. The CDR3 DNA follows: TGTGCCAGCAACCTTAGCGGGGGATCAGATACGCAGTATTTT.

This clone came up a few times. CDR3 bases: TGTGCCAGCAGCGTAGGGGGACAGGGCGAGCAGTACTTC. Translation: CASSVGGQGEQYF. This rearrangement joins TRBV9 to TRBJ2-7; 9 bases agree with TRBD1. The V gene's germline CDR1 is SGDLS and CDR2 YYNGEE. The CDR3 consists of 13 residues. The V and J ends lost 0 bases and 6 bases, in that order; junction bases with no gene match: 1.

The rearrangement links TRBV20-1 to TRBJ1-5; unclear D gene. Looked up from germline, CDR1 is DFQATT and CDR2 is SNEGSKA (reference sequence). The V gene lost 8 bases and the J gene lost 6 bases, with 5 bases spanning the gap. The CDR3 totals 9 residues. CDR3 protein: CSNGQPQHF. The CDR3 DNA reads TGCAGTAACGGTCAGCCCCAGCATTTT.

The rearrangement uses TRBV2 and TRBJ2-1; 9 bases line up with TRBD1. The CDR3 sequence is 13 residues long. Losses at the gene ends were 9 bases for V and 3 bases for J; bases not matched to a gene: 3. The germline CDR1 and CDR2 sequences are SNHLY and FYNNEI. The CDR3, as DNA: TGTGCCAGGCCGGGACAGGGCTACAATGAGCAGTTCTTC. Amino acid sequence: CARPGQGYNEQFF.

The V gene is TRBV5-5, the J gene TRBJ2-2; no clear D. Germline V gene lookup returns CDR1 SGHKS and CDR2 YYEKEE (reference sequence). Trimming removed 2 bases from V and 0 bases from J, with 14 bases in between. This CDR3 contains 17 residues. CDR3 amino acids: CASSFGTRRTNTGELFF. CDR3 nucleotide sequence: TGTGCCAGCAGCTTTGGCACACGCAGAACGAACACCGGGGAGCTGTTTTTT.

This chain connects TRBV25-1 to TRBJ2-3, with D tentatively TRBD1 (6 bases). Germline lookup yields CDR1 MGHDK and CDR2 SYGVNS. This CDR3 region has 16 residues. Trimming cost V 2 bases and J 0 bases, with 12 bases left between them. The CDR3 region is CASSEMGRGSTDTQYF. In nucleotides, the CDR3 is TGTGCCAGCAGTGAAATGGGCAGGGGAAGCACAGATACGCAGTATTTT.

The chain links TRBV7-8 to TRBJ2-7, with D possibly TRBD1 on 6 matching bases. Germline CDR1 is SGHVS and CDR2 is FQNEAQ. Trimming shortened V by 5 bases and J by 7 bases, and 12 bases separated the two germline ends. The CDR3 length is 12 residues. CDR3 sequence: CASSPDRPEQYF. CDR3 DNA: TGTGCCAGCAGCCCAGACAGGCCTGAGCAGTACTTC.

The chain joins TRBV19 to TRBJ1-1; D remains ambiguous. From germline, CDR1 is LNHDA and CDR2 SQIVND (reference sequence). Trimming cost V 9 bases and J 1 base, with 18 bases left between them. The CDR3 covers 15 residues. The CDR3 region has the DNA TGTGCCAGCCGCCCGTCCACAGCCAAGAACACTGAAGCTTTCTTT. Translating it yields CASRPSTAKNTEAFF.

This chain uses TRBV27 with TRBJ2-2; a weak D match, TRBD1 (5 bases). Germline V gene data show CDR1 as MNHEY and CDR2 as SMNVEV (reference sequence). This CDR3 has 15 amino acids. Trimming shortened V by 5 bases and J by 0 bases, and 10 bases separated the two germline ends. The CDR3 spells CASSPDTPNTGELFF. The CDR3 nucleotides are TGTGCCAGCAGTCCGGACACCCCGAACACCGGGGAGCTGTTTTTT.